This passage covers 5 T cell receptor beta chains from one sample sequenced in a study of tissue T cells after allogeneic stem cell transplantation. Described time point: mouse harvest day 14 after allogeneic transplant. Each mouse received 10^7 T-cell-depleted marrow cells plus 10^6 splenic CD5+ T cells by tail vein. The assay was immunoSEQ multiplex PCR, and TCRdb's table has in-frame clones only and misses some. The sample includes about 4,000 clones, roughly half of them seen just once. Sequences were obtained from lymph node tissue. The receptors here all came from a female BALB/c mouse given C57BL/6 T cells with graft-versus-host disease after an allogeneic hematopoietic cell transplant.

Note on this clone: Mouse germline and gene names are used. CDR3: CASSLSTRGRLERLFF. Partial CDR3 DNA: TGTGCCAGCAGTCTGTCGACCAGGGGGCGCCTCGAAAGATTATTT. The J gene is TRBJ1-4, the V gene TRBV26; 8 bases map to TRBD1. The CDR3 goes on 1 residue after the read ends, and that part is filled in from the germline J gene. Germline CDR1 and CDR2: KGHPV and FQNQEV (reference sequence). Trimming cost V 0 bases and J 7 bases; bases outside gene matches: 7. The CDR3 sequence is 16 residues long.

By share, this clone ranks as large. The genes and germline here are from mouse. The read terminates 1 residue before the CDR3 end, so the remaining end is supplied by the germline J gene. The chain employs TRBV26 and TRBJ2-7; maybe TRBD1 (6 bases). The V gene lost 3 bases and the J gene lost 2 bases, with 8 bases spanning the gap. The germline V gene has CDR1 KGHPV and CDR2 FQNQEV (reference sequence). The CDR3 contains 13 residues. CDR3 DNA (partial): TGTGCCAGCAGTCTTGGGACACCCTATGAACAGTAC. Translation: CASSLGTPYEQY. The CDR3 in its entirety is CASSLGTPYEQYF.

Details on this clone: Gene names are the mouse ones. The CDR3 extends 1 residue past the end of the read, so its final part is completed from the germline J gene. The V gene is TRBV20, the J gene TRBJ1-3; D is undetermined. Trimming pared 7 bases from V and 0 bases from J, leaving 7 bases between. CDR3 length equals 12 residues. Germline lookup yields CDR1 GFQATS and CDR2 STVNSAI. The covered CDR3 bases are TGTGGTGTCGACAATTCTGGAAATACGCTCTAT. Translating gives CGVDNSGNTLY. The entire CDR3 protein is CGVDNSGNTLYF.

With respect to this clone: Here the gene names and germline are mouse. The DNA ends 1 residue before the CDR3 does, and the rest of the CDR3 is filled in from the germline J gene. The J gene is TRBJ2-3, the V gene TRBV4; D is perhaps TRBD1 or TRBD2 (5 bases each). The CDR3 loop spans 13 amino acids. Trimming stripped 4 bases from V and 3 bases from J, with 8 bases between. CDR1 is LGHDT and CDR2 is YNNKQL in the germline V gene (reference sequence). Here the CDR3 reads CASSLRGAETLYF. CDR3 bases read: TGTGCCAGCAGCTTACGGGGCGCAGAAACGCTGTAT.

On this clone: Gene names refer to mouse genes. CDR3 in amino acids: CASSSGQGAEVFF. CDR3 bases read: TGTGCCAGCAGCTCGGGACAGGGGGCCGAAGTCTTC. The chain employs TRBV26 and TRBJ1-1, with 12 nucleotides matching TRBD1. The CDR3 is cut off 1 residue early in the read; its end comes from the germline J gene. The CDR3 loop spans 13 amino acids. V trimming: 6 bases; J trimming: 8 bases; junction bases outside the gene matches: 4. The germline V gene encodes CDR1 KGHPV and CDR2 FQNQEV (reference sequence).